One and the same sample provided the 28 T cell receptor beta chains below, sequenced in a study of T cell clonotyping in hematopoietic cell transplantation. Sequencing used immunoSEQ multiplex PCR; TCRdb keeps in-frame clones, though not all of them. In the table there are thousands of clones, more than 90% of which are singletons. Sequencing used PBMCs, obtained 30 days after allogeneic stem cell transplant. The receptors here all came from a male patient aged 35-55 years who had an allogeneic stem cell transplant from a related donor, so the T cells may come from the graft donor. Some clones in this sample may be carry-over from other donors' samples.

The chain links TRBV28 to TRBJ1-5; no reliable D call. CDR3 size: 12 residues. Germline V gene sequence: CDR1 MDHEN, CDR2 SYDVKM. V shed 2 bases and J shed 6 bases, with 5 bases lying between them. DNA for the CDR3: TGTGCCAGCAGTTTAATGAGTCAGCCCCAGCATTTT. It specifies CASSLMSQPQHF.

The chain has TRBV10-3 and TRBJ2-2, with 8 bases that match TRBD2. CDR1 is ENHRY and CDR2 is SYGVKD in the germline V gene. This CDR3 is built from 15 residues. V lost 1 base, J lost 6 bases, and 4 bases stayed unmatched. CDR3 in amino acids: CAISELTGGPGELFF. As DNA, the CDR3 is TGTGCCATCAGTGAGTTAACGGGAGGGCCCGGGGAGCTGTTTTTT.

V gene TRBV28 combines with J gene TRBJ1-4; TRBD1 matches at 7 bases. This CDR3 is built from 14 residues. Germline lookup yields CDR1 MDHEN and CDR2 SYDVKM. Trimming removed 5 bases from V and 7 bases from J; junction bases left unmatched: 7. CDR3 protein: CASSVTGVSEKLFF. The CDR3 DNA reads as TGTGCCAGCAGTGTCACAGGGGTCAGTGAAAAACTGTTTTTT.

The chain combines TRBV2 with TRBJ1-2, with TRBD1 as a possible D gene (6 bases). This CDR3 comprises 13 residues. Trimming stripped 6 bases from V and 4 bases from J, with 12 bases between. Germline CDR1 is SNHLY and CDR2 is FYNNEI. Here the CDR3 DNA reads TGTGCCAGCAGACCGGACAGCGGCTATGGCTACACCTTC. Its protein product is CASRPDSGYGYTF.

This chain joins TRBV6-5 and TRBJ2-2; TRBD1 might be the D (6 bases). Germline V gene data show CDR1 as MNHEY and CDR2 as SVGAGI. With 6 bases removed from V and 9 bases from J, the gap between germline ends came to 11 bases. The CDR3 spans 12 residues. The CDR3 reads CASSKQGRELFF. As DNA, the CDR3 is TGTGCCAGCAGCAAACAGGGCAGGGAGCTGTTTTTT.

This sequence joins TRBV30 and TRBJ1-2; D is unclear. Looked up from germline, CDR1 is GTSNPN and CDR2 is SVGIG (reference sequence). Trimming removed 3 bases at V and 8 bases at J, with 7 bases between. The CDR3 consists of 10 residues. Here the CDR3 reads CAWRKGGYTF. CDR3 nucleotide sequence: TGTGCCTGGAGGAAAGGGGGCTACACCTTC. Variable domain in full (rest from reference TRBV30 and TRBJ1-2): SQTIHQWPATLVQPVGSPLSLECTVEGTSNPNLYWYRQAAGRGLQLLFYSVGIGQISSEVPQNLSASRPQDRQFILSSKKLLLSDSGFYLCAWRKGGYTFGSGTRLTVV.

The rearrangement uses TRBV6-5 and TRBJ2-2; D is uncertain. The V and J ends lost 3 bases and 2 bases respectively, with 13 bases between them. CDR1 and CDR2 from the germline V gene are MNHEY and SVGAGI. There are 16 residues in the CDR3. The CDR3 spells CASSYRSLPNTGELFF. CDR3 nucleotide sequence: TGTGCCAGCAGTTATAGATCACTACCTAACACCGGGGAGCTGTTTTTT.

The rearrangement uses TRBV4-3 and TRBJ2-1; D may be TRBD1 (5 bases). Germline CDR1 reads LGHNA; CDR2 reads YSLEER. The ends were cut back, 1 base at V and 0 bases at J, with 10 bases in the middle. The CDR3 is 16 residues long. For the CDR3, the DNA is TGCGCCAGCAGCCAAGCCGCAGGGAACTCCTACAATGAGCAGTTCTTC. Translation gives CASSQAAGNSYNEQFF.

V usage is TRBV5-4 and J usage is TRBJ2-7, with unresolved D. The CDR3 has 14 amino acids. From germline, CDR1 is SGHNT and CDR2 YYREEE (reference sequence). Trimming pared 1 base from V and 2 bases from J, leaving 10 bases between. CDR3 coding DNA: TGTGCCAGCAGCTTGCTGCGAGCACCCTACGAGCAGTACTTC. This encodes CASSLLRAPYEQYF.

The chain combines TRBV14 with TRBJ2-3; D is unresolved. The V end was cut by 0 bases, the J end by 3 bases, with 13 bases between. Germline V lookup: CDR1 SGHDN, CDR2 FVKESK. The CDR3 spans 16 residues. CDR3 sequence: CASSQDSGLRTDTQYF. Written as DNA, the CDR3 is TGTGCCAGCAGCCAAGATTCTGGGTTGAGGACAGATACGCAGTATTTT.

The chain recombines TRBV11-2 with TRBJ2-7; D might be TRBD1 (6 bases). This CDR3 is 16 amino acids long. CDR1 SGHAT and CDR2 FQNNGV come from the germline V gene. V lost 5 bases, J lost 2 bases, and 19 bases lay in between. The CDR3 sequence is CASSTATGLLAYEQYF. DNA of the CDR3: TGTGCCAGCAGCACCGCGACAGGCCTGCTTGCCTACGAGCAGTACTTC.

The CDR3 here is CASSLARGSWGETQYF. The DNA of the CDR3 is TGTGCCAGCAGCTTAGCGCGGGGGTCTTGGGGGGAGACCCAGTACTTC. V and J are TRBV7-2 and TRBJ2-5; 7 bases fit TRBD2. J gave up 5 bases and V 0 bases, and 9 bases lay outside the gene matches. This CDR3 has 16 residues. Germline assignment: CDR1 SGHTA and CDR2 FQGNSA.

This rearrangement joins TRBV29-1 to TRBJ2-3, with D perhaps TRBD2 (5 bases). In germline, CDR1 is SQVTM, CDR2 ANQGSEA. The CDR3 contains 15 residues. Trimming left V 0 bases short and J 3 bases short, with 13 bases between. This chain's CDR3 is CSVEDKGRGTDTQYF. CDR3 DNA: TGCAGCGTTGAAGATAAGGGTCGGGGAACAGATACGCAGTATTTT.

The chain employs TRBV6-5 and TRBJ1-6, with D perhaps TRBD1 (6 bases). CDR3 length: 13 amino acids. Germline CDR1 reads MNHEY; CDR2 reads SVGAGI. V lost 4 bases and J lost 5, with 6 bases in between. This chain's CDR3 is CASSWDNNSPLHF. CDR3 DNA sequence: TGTGCCAGCAGTTGGGACAATAATTCACCCCTCCACTTT.

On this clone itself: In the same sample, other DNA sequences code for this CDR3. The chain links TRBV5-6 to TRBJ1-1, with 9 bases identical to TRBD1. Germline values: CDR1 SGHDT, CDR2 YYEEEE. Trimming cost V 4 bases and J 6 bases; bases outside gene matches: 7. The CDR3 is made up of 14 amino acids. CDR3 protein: CASSLRDRVPEAFF. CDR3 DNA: TGTGCCAGCAGCCTCCGGGACAGGGTCCCTGAAGCTTTCTTT.

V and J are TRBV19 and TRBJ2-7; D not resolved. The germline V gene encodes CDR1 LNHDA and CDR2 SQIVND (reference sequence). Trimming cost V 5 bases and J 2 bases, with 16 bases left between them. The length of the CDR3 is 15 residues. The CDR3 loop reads CASSLLAGIPYEQYF. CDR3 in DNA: TGTGCCAGTAGTTTACTCGCAGGAATCCCCTACGAGCAGTACTTC.

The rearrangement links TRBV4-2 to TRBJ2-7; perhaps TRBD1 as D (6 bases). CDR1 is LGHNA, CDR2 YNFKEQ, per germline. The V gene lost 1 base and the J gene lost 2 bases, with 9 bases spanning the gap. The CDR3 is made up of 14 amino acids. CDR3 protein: CASSQGQGTYEQYF. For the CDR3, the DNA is TGTGCCAGCAGCCAAGGTCAGGGGACCTACGAGCAGTACTTC.

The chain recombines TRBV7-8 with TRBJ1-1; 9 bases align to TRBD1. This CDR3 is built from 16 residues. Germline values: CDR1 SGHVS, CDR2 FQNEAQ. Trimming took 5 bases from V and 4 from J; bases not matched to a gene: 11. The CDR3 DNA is TGTGCCAGCAGCCACCGCCGGGACAGGGAAGGCACTGAAGCTTTCTTT. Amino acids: CASSHRRDREGTEAFF.

This chain's CDR3 is CASSLGGVFYGAFF. DNA of the CDR3: TGTGCCAGCAGCTTAGGAGGTGTGTTCTACGGAGCTTTCTTT. The rearrangement links TRBV7-2 to TRBJ1-1, with D unresolved. V lost 1 base and J 10 bases, leaving 16 bases between the germline ends. CDR3 length: 14 amino acids. From germline, CDR1 is SGHTA and CDR2 FQGNSA.

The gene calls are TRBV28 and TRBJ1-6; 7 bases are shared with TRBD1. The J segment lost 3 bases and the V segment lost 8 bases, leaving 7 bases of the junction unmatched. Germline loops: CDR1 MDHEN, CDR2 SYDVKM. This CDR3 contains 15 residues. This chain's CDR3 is CASCDRALYNSPLHF. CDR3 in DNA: TGTGCCAGCTGTGACAGGGCCCTCTATAATTCACCCCTCCACTTT.

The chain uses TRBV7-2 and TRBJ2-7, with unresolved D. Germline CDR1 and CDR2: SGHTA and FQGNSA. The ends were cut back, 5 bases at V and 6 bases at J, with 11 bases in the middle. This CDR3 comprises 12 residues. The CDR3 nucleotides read TGTGCCAGCAGCCCCAGTTGGGGCGAGCAGTACTTC. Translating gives CASSPSWGEQYF.

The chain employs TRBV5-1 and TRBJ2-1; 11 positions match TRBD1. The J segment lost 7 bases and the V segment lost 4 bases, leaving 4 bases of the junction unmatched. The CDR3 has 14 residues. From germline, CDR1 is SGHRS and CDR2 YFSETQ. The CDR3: CASSHGTGGNEQFF. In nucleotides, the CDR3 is TGCGCCAGCAGCCATGGGACAGGGGGGAATGAGCAGTTCTTC.

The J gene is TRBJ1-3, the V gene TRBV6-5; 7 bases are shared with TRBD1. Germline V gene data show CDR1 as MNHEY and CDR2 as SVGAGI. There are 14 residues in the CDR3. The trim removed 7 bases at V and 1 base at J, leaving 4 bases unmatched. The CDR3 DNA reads TGTGCCAGCACCTCGACAGGGTCTGGAAACACCATATATTTT. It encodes CASTSTGSGNTIYF.

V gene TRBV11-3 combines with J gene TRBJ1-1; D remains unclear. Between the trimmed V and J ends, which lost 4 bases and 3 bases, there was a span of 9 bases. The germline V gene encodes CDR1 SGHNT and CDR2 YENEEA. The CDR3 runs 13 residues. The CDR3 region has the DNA TGTGCCAGCAGCTCATCCGTAGACACTGAAGCTTTCTTT. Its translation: CASSSSVDTEAFF.

The CDR3 loop reads CASSASERTVKGYTF. CDR3 in DNA: TGTGCCAGCAGTGCAAGCGAAAGGACAGTTAAGGGCTACACCTTC. J is TRBJ1-2 and V is TRBV2; tentative D call: TRBD1 (6 bases). This CDR3 contains 15 residues. The V gene lost 4 bases and the J gene lost 8 bases, with 20 bases spanning the gap. Germline lookup yields CDR1 SNHLY and CDR2 FYNNEI.

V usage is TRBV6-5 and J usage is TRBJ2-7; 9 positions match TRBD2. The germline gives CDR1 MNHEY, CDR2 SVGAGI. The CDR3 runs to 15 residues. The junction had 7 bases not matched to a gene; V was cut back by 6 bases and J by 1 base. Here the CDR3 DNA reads TGTGCCAGCAGAGCAGCGGGGGGAAGATCCTACGAGCAGTACTTC. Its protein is CASRAAGGRSYEQYF.

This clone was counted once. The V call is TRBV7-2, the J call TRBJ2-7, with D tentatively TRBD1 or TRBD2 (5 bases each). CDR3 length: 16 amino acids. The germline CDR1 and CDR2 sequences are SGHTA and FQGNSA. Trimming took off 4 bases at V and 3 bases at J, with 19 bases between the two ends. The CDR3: CASSWLGTASGYEQYF. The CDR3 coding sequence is TGTGCCAGCAGCTGGCTAGGGACGGCTTCGGGCTACGAGCAGTACTTC.

CDR3 nucleotides: TGTGCCAGCAGGGACGCTGCGCTCGACTATGGCTACACCTTC. Translating gives CASRDAALDYGYTF. The chain joins TRBV6-6 to TRBJ1-2, with D unclear. The ends were cut back, 6 bases at V and 3 bases at J, with 14 bases in the middle. The CDR3 runs to 14 residues. The germline gives CDR1 MNHNY, CDR2 SVGAGI (reference sequence).